One and the same sample provided the 14 T cell receptor beta chains below, sequenced in a study of blood T cell repertoires in COVID-19. The repertoire was sequenced with immunoSEQ multiplex PCR; TCRdb's copy has only in-frame clones and lacks some. In the table there are some 70,000 clones, approximately 85% of which are singletons. Sample: peripheral blood. The receptors derive from an older woman with COVID-19, enrolled during active disease.

The sample holds a few counts of this clone. The chain links TRBV6-2 or TRBV6-3 to TRBJ1-1; D possibly corresponds to TRBD1 (6 bases). Germline-derived CDR1 and CDR2 are MNHEY and SVGEGT. Trimming removed 4 bases at V and 6 bases at J, with 12 bases between. CDR3 length equals 13 residues. In nucleotides, the CDR3 is TGTGCCAGCAGTTTAACAGGGTTCTCTGAAGCTTTCTTT. Translation: CASSLTGFSEAFF.

This chain connects TRBV7-9 to TRBJ1-3, with a weak D call TRBD1 (5 bases). V shed 1 base and J shed 4 bases, with 8 bases lying between them. Germline V gene sequence: CDR1 SEHNR, CDR2 FQNEAQ (reference sequence). CDR3 length: 14 amino acids. DNA of the CDR3: TGTGCCAGCAGCTTAGGACAGCAGGGAAACACCATATATTTT. Amino acid sequence: CASSLGQQGNTIYF.

This clone was detected once. The chain is built from TRBV30 and TRBJ1-1; 8 nucleotides line up with TRBD1. The CDR3 spans 15 residues. Germline CDR1 is GTSNPN and CDR2 is SVGIG (reference sequence). V was clipped by 1 base and J by 4 bases; unmatched bases: 8. DNA for the CDR3: TGTGCCTGGAGTGGTCAGGGGGCAGGGATCACTGAAGCTTTCTTT. Translated: CAWSGQGAGITEAFF.

V gene TRBV5-5 combines with J gene TRBJ2-7; tentative D call: TRBD1 (5 bases). The germline CDR1 and CDR2 sequences are SGHKS and YYEKEE (reference sequence). The V and J ends lost 4 bases and 0 bases respectively, with 14 bases between them. The CDR3 extends over 15 amino acids. CDR3 protein: CASSLLRVRSYEQYF. The CDR3 bases are TGTGCCAGCAGCCTTCTCAGGGTACGCTCCTACGAGCAGTACTTC.

This clone was recorded a few times. The chain carries TRBV6-1 and TRBJ1-6; 8 bases are shared with TRBD1. Germline CDR1 reads MNHNS; CDR2 reads SASEGT. The CDR3 length is 15 residues. V lost 3 bases to trimming and J lost 10 bases; unmatched junction nucleotides: 8. The CDR3 loop is CASSDGQGLVSPLHF. The CDR3 bases are TGTGCCAGCAGTGACGGACAGGGTTTGGTCTCACCCCTCCACTTT.

The chain employs TRBV10-3 and TRBJ2-2, with a possible D match to TRBD1 (6 bases). The V end was cut by 10 bases, the J end by 5 bases, with 20 bases between. The length of the CDR3 is 15 residues. The germline CDR1 and CDR2 sequences are ENHRY and SYGVKD. CDR3 protein: CATIRTGSQTGELFF. The CDR3 bases are TGTGCCACCATCCGAACAGGGTCCCAAACCGGGGAGCTGTTTTTT.

DNA of the CDR3: TGTGCCTGGGAGGAAAGGGACGGGGGGTACGAGCAGTACTTC. Translating gives CAWEERDGGYEQYF. V and J are TRBV30 and TRBJ2-7, with 7 bases identical to TRBD2. V lost 5 bases, J lost 4 bases, and 11 bases stayed unmatched. The CDR3 extends over 14 amino acids. Per germline, CDR1 GTSNPN and CDR2 SVGIG (reference sequence).

The V and J genes are TRBV5-1 and TRBJ2-7; possibly TRBD1 for D (5 bases). With 0 bases removed from V and 6 bases from J, the gap between germline ends came to 10 bases. In germline, CDR1 is SGHRS, CDR2 YFSETQ. This CDR3 is built from 13 residues. In DNA form, the CDR3 reads TGCGCCAGCAGCTTGGTCCAGGGTCCCGAGCAGTACTTC. It is translated as CASSLVQGPEQYF.

This clone was picked up one time. The chain uses TRBV3-1 (or the pseudogene TRBV3-2) and TRBJ1-2, with a weak D call TRBD1 (6 bases). The CDR3 is made up of 14 amino acids. Trimming removed 4 bases from V and 8 bases from J, with 17 bases in between. Germline V gives CDR1 LGHDT, CDR2 YNNKEL (reference sequence). CDR3 DNA: TGTGCCAGCAGCCCGACGGACAGCCTTTTGGGCTACACCTTC. This gives the protein CASSPTDSLLGYTF.

This chain links TRBV6-1 with TRBJ1-6, with TRBD1 matching over 7 bases. The CDR3 runs to 17 residues. The germline gives CDR1 MNHNS, CDR2 SASEGT. With 4 bases clipped from V and 2 bases from J, the junction kept 8 bases outside the gene matches. Here the CDR3 reads CASSGNRGRTYNSPLHF. The CDR3 bases are TGTGCCAGCAGTGGAAACAGGGGCAGAACCTATAATTCACCCCTCCACTTT.

The chain carries TRBV6-5 and TRBJ1-5; 8 bases agree with TRBD1. CDR3 length equals 15 residues. The ends lost 0 bases at V and 2 bases at J; junction bases unmatched: 0. The germline CDR1 and CDR2 sequences are MNHEY and SVGAGI. The CDR3 is CASSYSDRGNQPQHF. CDR3 nucleotides: TGTGCCAGCAGTTACTCGGACAGGGGCAATCAGCCCCAGCATTTT.

The chain recombines TRBV11-3 with TRBJ2-1, with TRBD1 identical over 8 bases. Germline V lookup: CDR1 SGHNT, CDR2 YENEEA. The CDR3 sequence is 15 residues long. Trimming removed 0 bases from V and 5 bases from J; junction bases left unmatched: 3. The CDR3 spells CASSLEGTGHNEQFF. The CDR3 DNA is TGTGCCAGCAGCTTAGAGGGGACAGGACACAATGAGCAGTTCTTC.

The chain has TRBV29-1 and TRBJ2-1; TRBD1 matches 7 bases. V shed 6 bases and J 14 bases; nucleotides not matched to a gene: 10. The CDR3 spans 11 residues. Germline-derived CDR1 and CDR2 are SQVTM and ANQGSEA. The CDR3 region is CSVDDRETKFF. Written as DNA, the CDR3 is TGCAGCGTAGACGACAGGGAAACCAAGTTCTTC.

The V and J genes are TRBV7-2 and TRBJ2-1; tentatively, D is TRBD2 (5 bases). The CDR3 has 13 residues. Per the germline V gene, CDR1 is SGHTA and CDR2 is FQGNSA. Trimming pared 3 bases from V and 6 bases from J, leaving 9 bases between. In nucleotides, the CDR3 is TGTGCCAGCAGCTTGGCTAGCCTCAATGAGCAGTTCTTC. This gives the protein CASSLASLNEQFF.